These T cell receptor beta chains were read from a single sample in a study of T-cell memory formation after mild COVID-19. One entry per CDR3 protein results from TCRdb running MiXCR on the 5' RACE reads. The sample shows about 140,000 distinct CDR3 sequences, around 14% of them seen only once. Source material: PBMCs or a T cell subset sorted from them (not recorded which). These receptors came from an adult woman who had mild COVID-19 (a few samples of this study predate the infection). Cell type and time point are not known. The CDR3 runs from the conserved cysteine through the conserved F or W. Each record gives: clone size, V gene, D gene, J gene, CDR3 protein, CDR3 DNA. D genes are given only for firm matches. Clone size, where shown, is once, few, many, or a class for clones that have expanded.

abundance: .
v_gene: TRBV11-2
d_gene: .
j_gene: TRBJ2-7
CDR3aa: CASSLLSVGYEQYF
CDR3nt: TGTGCCAGCAGCTTACTGTCCGTGGGCTACGAGCAGTACTTC

abundance: .
v_gene: TRBV9
d_gene: TRBD1
j_gene: TRBJ2-7
CDR3aa: CASSVTGGSYEQYF
CDR3nt: TGTGCCAGCAGCGTAACAGGGGGCTCCTACGAGCAGTACTTC

abundance: .
v_gene: TRBV29-1
d_gene: TRBD2
j_gene: TRBJ2-7
CDR3aa: CSVGVGLAGGPHEQYF
CDR3nt: TGCAGCGTTGGGGTAGGTCTAGCGGGAGGTCCCCACGAGCAGTACTTC

abundance: few
v_gene: TRBV3-1
d_gene: .
j_gene: TRBJ1-1
CDR3aa: CASSRERANQATNTEAFF
CDR3nt: TGTGCCAGCAGCCGCGAACGGGCGAATCAGGCTACGAACACTGAAGCTTTCTTT

abundance: few
v_gene: TRBV30
d_gene: TRBD1
j_gene: TRBJ2-7
CDR3aa: CAWSLDRGQYEQYF
CDR3nt: TGTGCCTGGAGTCTGGACAGGGGGCAGTACGAGCAGTACTTC

abundance: .
v_gene: TRBV12-3/TRBV12-4
d_gene: .
j_gene: TRBJ1-1
CDR3aa: CASSLPLLPQDRNTEAFF
CDR3nt: TGTGCCAGCAGTTTACCCCTTCTCCCTCAGGACAGGAACACTGAAGCTTTCTTT

abundance: few
v_gene: TRBV27
d_gene: .
j_gene: TRBJ1-2
CDR3aa: CASSLVFPANYGYTF
CDR3nt: TGTGCCAGCAGTTTAGTTTTTCCAGCTAACTATGGCTACACCTTC

abundance: few
v_gene: TRBV29-1
d_gene: TRBD2
j_gene: TRBJ2-3
CDR3aa: CSVEPFTGTIPDTQYF
CDR3nt: TGCAGCGTTGAGCCATTCACGGGGACTATCCCAGATACGCAGTATTTT

abundance: .
v_gene: TRBV20-1
d_gene: .
j_gene: TRBJ2-7
CDR3aa: CSARELLNSYEQYF
CDR3nt: TGCAGTGCTAGAGAGCTACTGAACTCCTACGAGCAGTACTTC

abundance: .
v_gene: TRBV13
d_gene: TRBD2
j_gene: TRBJ2-5
CDR3aa: CASSPGTSGRATETQYF
CDR3nt: TGTGCCAGCAGCCCTGGGACTAGCGGGAGGGCCACAGAGACCCAGTACTTC

abundance: few
v_gene: TRBV7-9
d_gene: .
j_gene: TRBJ2-1
CDR3aa: CASSPTASDEQFF
CDR3nt: TGTGCCAGCAGCCCTACGGCCAGTGATGAGCAGTTCTTC

abundance: .
v_gene: TRBV12-3/TRBV12-4
d_gene: .
j_gene: TRBJ1-1
CDR3aa: CASSFRRGEAFF
CDR3nt: TGTGCCAGCAGTTTTCGCAGGGGTGAAGCTTTCTTT

abundance: few
v_gene: TRBV12-3/TRBV12-4
d_gene: .
j_gene: TRBJ1-2
CDR3aa: CASSPWTSNYGYTF
CDR3nt: TGTGCCAGCAGCCCCTGGACCTCTAACTATGGCTACACCTTC

abundance: .
v_gene: TRBV4-1
d_gene: .
j_gene: TRBJ2-7
CDR3aa: CASSQENYHSYEQYF
CDR3nt: TGCGCCAGCAGCCAGGAGAACTACCACTCCTACGAGCAGTACTTC

abundance: .
v_gene: TRBV4-2
d_gene: TRBD2
j_gene: TRBJ2-3
CDR3aa: CASSQDLASGYSTDTQYF
CDR3nt: TGTGCCAGCAGCCAAGATTTGGCTAGCGGATATAGCACAGATACGCAGTATTTT

abundance: few
v_gene: TRBV29-1
d_gene: TRBD2
j_gene: TRBJ2-1
CDR3aa: CTQGRGWYNEQFF
CDR3nt: TGCACCCAAGGGAGGGGCTGGTACAATGAGCAGTTCTTC

abundance: .
v_gene: TRBV6-2/TRBV6-3
d_gene: .
j_gene: TRBJ2-2
CDR3aa: CASSPTGYGELFF
CDR3nt: TGTGCCAGCAGCCCTACGGGATACGGGGAGCTGTTTTTT

abundance: .
v_gene: TRBV7-9
d_gene: .
j_gene: TRBJ2-7
CDR3aa: CASSLARGSTYEQYF
CDR3nt: TGTGCCAGCAGCTTAGCTAGGGGTAGTACCTACGAGCAGTACTTC

abundance: .
v_gene: TRBV19
d_gene: .
j_gene: TRBJ2-5
CDR3aa: CASSPGTWQETQYF
CDR3nt: TGTGCCAGTAGTCCCGGGACGTGGCAAGAGACCCAGTACTTC

abundance: few
v_gene: TRBV4-1
d_gene: .
j_gene: TRBJ2-6
CDR3aa: CASSQSYTGANVLTF
CDR3nt: TGCGCCAGCAGCCAATCATACACAGGGGCCAACGTCCTGACTTTC

abundance: .
v_gene: TRBV20-1
d_gene: .
j_gene: TRBJ1-4
CDR3aa: CSARGQVDTLGREKLFF
CDR3nt: TGCAGTGCTAGAGGACAGGTCGACACCCTAGGAAGGGAAAAACTGTTTTTT

abundance: .
v_gene: TRBV7-3
d_gene: TRBD2
j_gene: TRBJ2-3
CDR3aa: CASSWAGASTDTQYF
CDR3nt: TGTGCCAGCAGCTGGGCGGGAGCTAGCACAGATACGCAGTATTTT

abundance: many
v_gene: TRBV4-1
d_gene: TRBD1
j_gene: TRBJ1-5
CDR3aa: CASSLTGVQPQHF
CDR3nt: TGCGCCAGCAGCCTGACAGGGGTTCAGCCCCAGCATTTT

abundance: .
v_gene: TRBV30
d_gene: TRBD1
j_gene: TRBJ1-2
CDR3aa: CAWTSWDRVGYTF
CDR3nt: TGTGCCTGGACCTCGTGGGACAGGGTTGGCTACACCTTC

abundance: many
v_gene: TRBV13
d_gene: .
j_gene: TRBJ1-3
CDR3aa: CASSLESLSSGNTIYF
CDR3nt: TGTGCCAGCAGCTTAGAGTCCCTGAGCTCTGGAAACACCATATATTTT

abundance: .
v_gene: TRBV11-2
d_gene: TRBD2
j_gene: TRBJ2-7
CDR3aa: CASTGGGASEQYF
CDR3nt: TGTGCCAGCACCGGCGGGGGGGCCTCCGAGCAGTACTTC

abundance: .
v_gene: TRBV4-2
d_gene: .
j_gene: TRBJ2-2
CDR3aa: CASENMGHVGTGELFF
CDR3nt: TGTGCCAGCGAGAATATGGGCCACGTGGGCACCGGGGAGCTGTTTTTT

abundance: few
v_gene: TRBV20-1
d_gene: .
j_gene: TRBJ1-1
CDR3aa: CSARRRGRLAEAFF
CDR3nt: TGCAGTGCTAGAAGGAGAGGACGGCTGGCTGAAGCTTTCTTT

abundance: few
v_gene: TRBV7-8
d_gene: .
j_gene: TRBJ1-6
CDR3aa: CASSLGAGSYNSPLHF
CDR3nt: TGTGCCAGCAGCTTAGGGGCTGGAAGCTATAATTCACCCCTCCACTTT

abundance: .
v_gene: TRBV19
d_gene: .
j_gene: TRBJ1-1
CDR3aa: CASRWGRGSNTEAFF
CDR3nt: TGTGCCAGTAGGTGGGGTCGGGGATCGAACACTGAAGCTTTCTTT

abundance: few
v_gene: TRBV27
d_gene: .
j_gene: TRBJ1-2
CDR3aa: CASSLGEGGGYTF
CDR3nt: TGTGCCAGCAGTTTAGGGGAAGGTGGGGGCTACACCTTC

abundance: .
v_gene: TRBV6-6
d_gene: .
j_gene: TRBJ1-3
CDR3aa: CASSYSSGGNTIYF
CDR3nt: TGTGCCAGCAGTTACTCGTCCGGCGGAAACACCATATATTTT

abundance: few
v_gene: TRBV6-2/TRBV6-3
d_gene: .
j_gene: TRBJ2-2
CDR3aa: CASSYVLAEELFF
CDR3nt: TGTGCCAGCAGTTACGTACTAGCTGAGGAGCTGTTTTTT

abundance: .
v_gene: TRBV29-1
d_gene: .
j_gene: TRBJ1-1
CDR3aa: CSVEDGGTEAFF
CDR3nt: TGCAGCGTTGAAGATGGGGGGACTGAAGCTTTCTTT

abundance: .
v_gene: TRBV2
d_gene: .
j_gene: TRBJ2-1
CDR3aa: CASRVDSLSYNEQFF
CDR3nt: TGTGCCAGCAGGGTGGACAGTCTTAGTTACAATGAGCAGTTCTTC

abundance: few
v_gene: TRBV12-3/TRBV12-4
d_gene: .
j_gene: TRBJ1-1
CDR3aa: CASSDGAEAFF
CDR3nt: TGTGCCAGCAGTGACGGGGCTGAAGCTTTCTTT

abundance: few
v_gene: TRBV27
d_gene: .
j_gene: TRBJ2-3
CDR3aa: CASKSPVGSTDTQYF
CDR3nt: TGTGCCAGCAAGTCCCCGGTGGGCAGCACAGATACGCAGTATTTT

abundance: .
v_gene: TRBV12-3/TRBV12-4
d_gene: TRBD2
j_gene: TRBJ2-1
CDR3aa: CASSTPGLAGAPGMYEQFF
CDR3nt: TGTGCCAGCAGCACGCCGGGACTAGCGGGGGCCCCGGGGATGTATGAGCAGTTCTTC

abundance: once
v_gene: TRBV4-3
d_gene: .
j_gene: TRBJ2-1
CDR3aa: CASSQDWDWYNEQFF
CDR3nt: TGCGCCAGCAGCCAAGACTGGGATTGGTACAATGAGCAGTTCTTC

abundance: .
v_gene: TRBV5-6
d_gene: .
j_gene: TRBJ1-2
CDR3aa: CASSLGRQFGYTF
CDR3nt: TGTGCCAGCAGCTTGGGACGACAGTTCGGCTACACCTTC

abundance: .
v_gene: TRBV7-9
d_gene: .
j_gene: TRBJ2-7
CDR3aa: CASSAGARYEQYF
CDR3nt: TGTGCCAGCAGCGCAGGGGCGCGTTACGAGCAGTACTTC

abundance: many
v_gene: TRBV9
d_gene: TRBD1
j_gene: TRBJ2-7
CDR3aa: CASSVGQGSGYEQYF
CDR3nt: TGTGCCAGCAGCGTAGGACAGGGGAGTGGGTACGAGCAGTACTTC

abundance: few
v_gene: TRBV20-1
d_gene: .
j_gene: TRBJ1-1
CDR3aa: CSATQGNTEAFF
CDR3nt: TGCAGTGCTACACAGGGGAACACTGAAGCTTTCTTT

abundance: few
v_gene: TRBV6-5
d_gene: TRBD2
j_gene: TRBJ2-7
CDR3aa: CASSPSGLAGFYEQYF
CDR3nt: TGTGCCAGCAGTCCTTCGGGACTAGCGGGATTCTACGAGCAGTACTTC

abundance: many
v_gene: TRBV24-1
d_gene: TRBD2
j_gene: TRBJ2-1
CDR3aa: CATSDPTGGEQFF
CDR3nt: TGTGCCACCAGTGATCCGACGGGGGGTGAGCAGTTCTTC

abundance: few
v_gene: TRBV7-9
d_gene: .
j_gene: TRBJ1-1
CDR3aa: CASSLADGSKAFF
CDR3nt: TGTGCCAGCAGCTTAGCGGATGGCAGCAAAGCTTTCTTT

abundance: .
v_gene: TRBV4-2
d_gene: .
j_gene: TRBJ1-5
CDR3aa: CASSQATGPRYGNQPQHF
CDR3nt: TGTGCCAGCAGCCAGGCTACCGGGCCACGATATGGCAATCAGCCCCAGCATTTT

abundance: few
v_gene: TRBV7-8
d_gene: .
j_gene: TRBJ2-5
CDR3aa: CASRVWTPTQETQYF
CDR3nt: TGTGCCAGCAGGGTGTGGACTCCGACACAAGAGACCCAGTACTTC

abundance: .
v_gene: TRBV3-1
d_gene: .
j_gene: TRBJ2-3
CDR3aa: CASSQEGTADTQYF
CDR3nt: TGTGCCAGCAGCCAAGAGGGGACGGCAGATACGCAGTATTTT

abundance: .
v_gene: TRBV29-1
d_gene: .
j_gene: TRBJ1-2
CDR3aa: CSVEGQQGNGYTF
CDR3nt: TGCAGCGTTGAAGGACAACAGGGCAATGGCTACACCTTC

abundance: many
v_gene: TRBV24-1
d_gene: .
j_gene: TRBJ2-1
CDR3aa: CATSGSMASEQFF
CDR3nt: TGTGCCACCAGTGGCTCCATGGCATCGGAGCAGTTCTTC

abundance: few
v_gene: TRBV12-3/TRBV12-4
d_gene: TRBD2
j_gene: TRBJ2-7
CDR3aa: CASRLGTSEQYF
CDR3nt: TGTGCCAGCAGACTCGGGACTAGCGAGCAGTACTTC

abundance: .
v_gene: TRBV4-1
d_gene: .
j_gene: TRBJ2-7
CDR3aa: CASSQGAQTYEQYF
CDR3nt: TGCGCCAGCAGCCAAGGGGCACAGACCTACGAGCAGTACTTC

abundance: .
v_gene: TRBV7-8
d_gene: .
j_gene: TRBJ2-7
CDR3aa: CASSLFGTPEIYEQYF
CDR3nt: TGTGCCAGCAGCTTGTTCGGGACTCCAGAGATCTACGAGCAGTACTTC

abundance: many
v_gene: TRBV9
d_gene: TRBD2
j_gene: TRBJ2-3
CDR3aa: CASSGGPGLARTDTQYF
CDR3nt: TGTGCCAGCAGCGGAGGCCCCGGACTAGCAAGAACAGATACGCAGTATTTT